This T cell receptor (beta chain) was captured by sequencing in a study of response to subunit inactivated influenza vaccine. Whole-study results and caveats: New T cells are recruited in small numbers by each seasonal influenza vaccination, according to the authors' suggestion.

V was clipped by 5 bases and J by 10 bases; unmatched bases: 8. This CDR3 region has 12 residues. The germline gives CDR1 SQVTM, CDR2 ANQGSEA. TCRdb reanalysed the RT-PCR reads using MiXCR and keeps one entry per CDR3 protein. The sample lists 450,000 to 600,000 distinct CDR3 sequences, less than 7.5% occurring once. This clonotype has ten or more counts. Its cognate antigen is unknown. This chain links TRBV29-1 with TRBJ2-1; 7 bases agree with TRBD2. The sequence derives from a man between 50 and 69 years old who received an inactivated influenza vaccine. Sample: PBMCs from blood, taken less than 25 months after vaccination. CDR3 nucleotide sequence: TGCAGCGTTTGGGGACTATCTGGGGAGCAGTTCTTC. This encodes CSVWGLSGEQFF.